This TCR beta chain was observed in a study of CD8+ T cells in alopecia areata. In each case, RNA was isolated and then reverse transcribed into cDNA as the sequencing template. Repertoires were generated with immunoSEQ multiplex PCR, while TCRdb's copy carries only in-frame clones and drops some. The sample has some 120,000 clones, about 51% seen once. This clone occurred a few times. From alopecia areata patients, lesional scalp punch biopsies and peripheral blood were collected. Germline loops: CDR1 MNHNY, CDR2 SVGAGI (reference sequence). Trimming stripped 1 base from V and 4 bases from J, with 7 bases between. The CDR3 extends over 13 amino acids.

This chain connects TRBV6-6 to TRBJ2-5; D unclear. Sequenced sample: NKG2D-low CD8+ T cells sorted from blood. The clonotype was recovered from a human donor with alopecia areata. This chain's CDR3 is CASSYFDGETQYF. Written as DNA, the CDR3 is TGTGCCAGCAGTTACTTCGATGGAGAGACCCAGTACTTC.